These 21 T cell receptor beta chains were sequenced from one sample in a study of T-cell reconstitution after alpha-beta-depleted transplantation in children. Researchers prepared the TCRbeta library using unique molecular identifiers, the study reports. TCRdb called the PCR reads again in MiXCR, with one record for every CDR3 protein. In the table there are hundreds of thousands of distinct CDR3 sequences, about 12% of which are singletons. Specimen: PBMCs from the stem cell graft donor, collected from the stem cell graft. These receptors were obtained from a human donor who donated a stem cell graft to a child with combined immunodeficiency.

V and J are TRBV20-1 and TRBJ1-1, with D possibly matching TRBD1 (6 bases). Trimming took 7 bases from V and 4 from J, leaving 19 bases between them. The V gene's germline CDR1 is DFQATT and CDR2 SNEGSKA (reference sequence). The length of the CDR3 is 14 residues. CDR3 residues: CSVPGQPVGTEAFF. In DNA form, the CDR3 reads TGCAGTGTTCCGGGACAACCAGTCGGCACTGAAGCTTTCTTT.

This clonotype has more than one count but fewer than ten. The CDR3 sequence is CASSVGPFGGTTDTQYF. The CDR3 nucleotides read TGTGCCAGCAGCGTAGGGCCCTTCGGGGGTACCACAGATACGCAGTATTTT. The V and J genes are TRBV9 and TRBJ2-3, with D maybe TRBD2 (6 bases). V was clipped by 0 bases and J by 2 bases, with 16 bases between them. The CDR3 runs to 17 residues. Germline V lookup: CDR1 SGDLS, CDR2 YYNGEE.

The table lists this clonotype with many counts. The chain recombines TRBV11-1 with TRBJ2-5, with TRBD1 matching over 9 bases. V lost 6 bases, J lost 2 bases, and 4 bases stayed unmatched. Germline values: CDR1 SGHAT, CDR2 FQDESV (reference sequence). The CDR3 extends over 14 amino acids. For the CDR3, the DNA is TGTGCCAGCAGTACAGACAGGGGGCAAGAGACCCAGTACTTC. Translation: CASSTDRGQETQYF.

The J gene is TRBJ2-7, the V gene TRBV24-1, with D perhaps TRBD1 or TRBD2 (5 bases each). With 4 bases removed from V and 3 bases from J, the gap between germline ends came to 9 bases. CDR1 is KGHDR and CDR2 is SFDVKD in the germline V gene. This CDR3 has 13 amino acids. The CDR3 loop reads CATSEWGSYEQYF. The CDR3 DNA reads as TGTGCCACCAGTGAATGGGGGAGCTACGAGCAGTACTTC.

V is TRBV6-1 and J is TRBJ2-1; D gene uncertain. CDR3 size: 13 residues. V shed 4 bases and J shed 7 bases, with 11 bases lying between them. Germline V gives CDR1 MNHNS, CDR2 SASEGT. This chain's CDR3 is CASSGSYGNEQFF. In DNA form, the CDR3 reads TGTGCCAGCAGTGGTTCGTATGGTAATGAGCAGTTCTTC.

This clonotype was recorded a few times. This chain uses TRBV7-2 with TRBJ1-4; D unclear. CDR1 and CDR2 from the germline V gene are SGHTA and FQGNSA. The CDR3 extends over 14 amino acids. V gave up 7 bases and J gave up 1 base, with 10 bases separating them. This CDR3 reads CASNIDITNEKLFF. The CDR3 DNA sequence: TGTGCCAGCAACATCGACATAACTAATGAAAAACTGTTTTTT.

The V gene is TRBV18, the J gene TRBJ2-2; no clear D. Trimming removed 5 bases from V and 1 base from J, with 5 bases in between. This CDR3 is built from 13 residues. Germline CDR1 KGHSH, CDR2 LQKENI. CDR3 coding DNA: TGTGCCAGCTCAAGGCAGAACACCGGGGAGCTGTTTTTT. Protein: CASSRQNTGELFF.

The J gene is TRBJ2-3, the V gene TRBV20-1; D might be TRBD1 (6 bases). Germline CDR1 reads DFQATT; CDR2 reads SNEGSKA (reference sequence). The CDR3 totals 14 residues. The ends were cut back, 6 bases at V and 2 bases at J, with 15 bases in the middle. The CDR3 here is CSATGTLDTDTQYF. The CDR3 coding sequence is TGCAGTGCCACCGGGACACTCGACACAGATACGCAGTATTTT.

The chain uses TRBV7-3 and TRBJ2-3; no clear D gene. The germline V and J ends were trimmed by 2 bases and 9 bases, with 12 bases remaining between them. Germline values: CDR1 SGHTA, CDR2 FQGTGA. This CDR3 region has 13 residues. DNA of the CDR3: TGTGCCAGCAGCTTATTGTTCCTTGGGACGCAGTATTTT. It codes for CASSLLFLGTQYF.

Ten or more counts support this clonotype. The chain has TRBV12-3 or TRBV12-4 and TRBJ1-2; maybe TRBD1 (5 bases). The V gene lost 5 bases and the J gene lost 8 bases, with 12 bases spanning the gap. The length of the CDR3 is 12 residues. Here the CDR3 reads CASSQGVLGYTF. CDR3 coding DNA: TGTGCCAGCAGTCAGGGTGTGTTAGGCTACACCTTC.

This clonotype appeared a few times. The rearrangement uses TRBV28 and TRBJ2-5, with 8 bases that match TRBD1. J was trimmed by 5 bases and V by 7 bases; bases with no gene match: 9. This CDR3 spans 14 amino acids. Germline V lookup: CDR1 MDHEN, CDR2 SYDVKM. CDR3 DNA sequence: TGTGCCAGCAATTTCAGGGGGCGACAGGAGACCCAGTACTTC. It is translated as CASNFRGRQETQYF.

This clonotype has more than one count but fewer than ten. CDR3 sequence (DNA): TGTGCCAGCAGTTACCTAGCGGGGCCGTCCTACGAGCAGTACTTC. Protein product: CASSYLAGPSYEQYF. The V call is TRBV6-5, the J call TRBJ2-7; TRBD2 aligns across 9 bases. The V and J ends lost 2 bases and 1 base, in that order; junction bases with no gene match: 3. Germline V gene lookup returns CDR1 MNHEY and CDR2 SVGAGI. CDR3 size: 15 residues.

This clonotype was observed a handful of times. This sequence joins TRBV27 and TRBJ2-5; D is perhaps TRBD1 (6 bases). The CDR3 is 16 residues long. Germline values: CDR1 MNHEY, CDR2 SMNVEV (reference sequence). The V gene lost 5 bases and the J gene lost 5 bases, with 21 bases spanning the gap. CDR3 protein: CASSRQGTTGTETQYF. The CDR3, as DNA: TGTGCCAGCAGTCGGCAGGGCACTACAGGGACGGAGACCCAGTACTTC.

This clonotype was seen many times. J is TRBJ2-3 and V is TRBV9; unclear D gene. The germline V gene encodes CDR1 SGDLS and CDR2 YYNGEE. This CDR3 is 15 amino acids long. With 4 bases removed from V and 1 base from J, the gap between germline ends came to 13 bases. The CDR3 protein is CASSPQGSGTDTQYF. The CDR3 DNA sequence: TGTGCCAGCAGCCCTCAAGGCAGCGGCACAGATACGCAGTATTTT. Using reference TRBV9 and TRBJ2-3 for the parts outside the CDR3, the full variable domain is DSGVTQTPKHLITATGQRVTLRCSPRSGDLSVYWYQQSLDQGLQFLIQYYNGEERAKGNILERFSAQQFPDLHSELNLSSLELGDSALYFCASSPQGSGTDTQYFGPGTRLTVL.

The rearrangement joins TRBV9 to TRBJ2-5, with 13 bases matching TRBD2. CDR3 length equals 15 residues. Germline V gene lookup returns CDR1 SGDLS and CDR2 YYNGEE. The J segment lost 5 bases and the V segment lost 5 bases, leaving 6 bases of the junction unmatched. The CDR3 is CASRPGLAGLETQYF. The DNA for the CDR3 is TGTGCCAGCAGACCGGGACTAGCGGGATTGGAGACCCAGTACTTC.

The rearrangement uses TRBV7-9 and TRBJ2-3, with 10 bases that match TRBD2. V shed 8 bases and J 2 bases; nucleotides not matched to a gene: 7. CDR3 length: 15 residues. Germline V gives CDR1 SEHNR, CDR2 FQNEAQ (reference sequence). The CDR3 nucleotides read TGTGCCAGCGGTAGGACTAGCGGAGTCACAGATACGCAGTATTTT. It yields the protein CASGRTSGVTDTQYF.

Only a few counts were recorded for this clonotype. The genes are TRBV6-2 or TRBV6-3 and TRBJ2-7, with 10 bases identical to TRBD2. The length of the CDR3 is 18 residues. J lost 2 bases, V lost 2 bases, and 12 bases had no gene match. Germline-derived CDR1 and CDR2 are MNHEY and SVGEGT. The CDR3 region has the DNA TGTGCCAGCAGTTACGAGCGGGAGGGCTTATTTTCACCCTACGAGCAGTACTTC. This encodes CASSYEREGLFSPYEQYF.

The chain combines TRBV7-8 with TRBJ2-1; the D gene is possibly TRBD2 (5 bases). There are 17 residues in the CDR3. From germline, CDR1 is SGHVS and CDR2 FQNEAQ. V gave up 2 bases and J gave up 6 bases, with 20 bases separating them. The CDR3 loop reads CASSLPAVVAYGNEQFF. CDR3 bases: TGTGCCAGCAGCTTACCAGCGGTTGTAGCGTATGGCAATGAGCAGTTCTTC.

This clonotype has a handful of counts. CDR3 bases: TGCAGTGCTAGAGACCAACGACAAACAGATACGCAGTATTTT. The encoded protein is CSARDQRQTDTQYF. The chain has TRBV20-1 and TRBJ2-3; unclear D gene. V lost 0 bases to trimming and J lost 3 bases, with 10 bases between them. The CDR3 runs to 14 residues. Germline CDR1 and CDR2: DFQATT and SNEGSKA (reference sequence).

The J gene is TRBJ1-5, the V gene TRBV7-8; 7 nucleotides agree with TRBD1. Germline-derived CDR1 and CDR2 are SGHVS and FQNEAQ. The CDR3 runs 15 residues. The V gene end was trimmed by 6 bases and the J gene end by 0 bases; junction bases not matched to a gene: 5. CDR3 sequence: CASRDYRGSNQPQHF. The CDR3 DNA is TGTGCCAGCAGGGACTACAGGGGTAGCAATCAGCCCCAGCATTTT.

Ten or more counts support this clonotype. The chain is built from TRBV11-1 and TRBJ2-7; a possible D gene is TRBD2 (5 bases). V was cut by 5 bases and J by 6 bases, with 14 bases left in between. The germline V gene has CDR1 SGHAT and CDR2 FQDESV (reference sequence). This CDR3 region has 13 residues. The CDR3 is CASSPSSAGEQYF. In DNA, the CDR3 is TGTGCCAGCAGCCCATCCTCGGCGGGCGAGCAGTACTTC.